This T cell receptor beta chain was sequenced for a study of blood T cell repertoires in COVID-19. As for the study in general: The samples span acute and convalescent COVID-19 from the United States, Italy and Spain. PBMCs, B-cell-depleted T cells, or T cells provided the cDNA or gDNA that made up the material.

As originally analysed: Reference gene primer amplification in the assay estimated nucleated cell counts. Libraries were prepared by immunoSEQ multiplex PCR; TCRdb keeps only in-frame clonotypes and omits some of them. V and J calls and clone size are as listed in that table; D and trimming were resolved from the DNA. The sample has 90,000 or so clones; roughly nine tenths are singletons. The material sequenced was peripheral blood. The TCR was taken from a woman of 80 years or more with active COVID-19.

The CDR3 DNA sequence: TGTGCCAGCAGCCCTCCTAGCGGGAGGCCGTTCACAGATACGCAGTATTTT. It encodes CASSPPSGRPFTDTQYF. J is TRBJ2-3 and V is TRBV6-2 or TRBV6-3, with TRBD2 matching over 11 bases. Germline CDR1 and CDR2: MNHEY and SVGEGT. The CDR3 is 17 residues long. V lost 6 bases to trimming and J lost 2 bases; unmatched junction nucleotides: 10.